Included here is one T cell receptor beta chain sequence, with context. Repertoires were generated with immunoSEQ multiplex PCR, while TCRdb's copy carries only in-frame clones and drops some. The table shows about 1 million clones, with around 76% occurring only once. V was shortened by 2 bases and J by 4 bases, with 12 bases between the two germline ends. Germline V gene sequence: CDR1 SGHNT, CDR2 YYREEE (reference sequence). There are 14 residues in the CDR3. The data were obtained in a study of shared clonotypes between healthy human individuals. The source material was memory CD4+ T cells sorted from blood. The subset denotes: CD45RA-negative fraction. The receptor's source is a man younger than 30 in good health. J is TRBJ2-5 and V is TRBV5-4, with D perhaps matching TRBD1 (5 bases). The CDR3 region is CASSFASGSETQYF. The DNA of the CDR3 is TGTGCCAGCAGCTTTGCGTCAGGGTCAGAGACCCAGTACTTC.